Listed here are 29 T cell receptor beta chains from one sample, sequenced in a study of spatial heterogeneity in lung cancer. TCRdb fed the 5' RACE reads into MiXCR, producing one record per CDR3 protein. The data hold 2,000 to 3,000 distinct CDR3 sequences, with 8% observed a single time. Stated time point: sample taken at primary tumor resection. The antigens for these receptors are not known. Whole-study results and caveats: Tumor mutation count correlated with how many alpha and beta TCRs expanded intratumorally.

This sample comprised lung tumor tissue, obtained at surgery. The source of these receptors is a male donor with early-stage non-small cell lung cancer.

By share, this clonotype ranks as medium-sized. CDR3 amino acids: CASSWRKLAGKASEQFF. As DNA, the CDR3 is TGTGCCAGTAGTTGGCGGAAACTAGCGGGGAAAGCCAGTGAGCAGTTCTTC. The V gene is TRBV19, the J gene TRBJ2-1; 10 positions match TRBD2. CDR1 LNHDA and CDR2 SQIVND come from the germline V gene (reference sequence). The J segment lost 9 bases and the V segment lost 5 bases, leaving 16 bases of the junction unmatched. This CDR3 has 17 residues.

Relative to its sample, this clonotype is medium-sized. J is TRBJ2-2 and V is TRBV20-1, with D tentatively TRBD2 (5 bases). This CDR3 has 14 amino acids. V lost 4 bases to trimming and J lost 8 bases, with 17 bases between them. Germline loops: CDR1 DFQATT, CDR2 SNEGSKA (reference sequence). CDR3 DNA sequence: TGCAGTGCTACTAGGGCGGGCTCGAGAGGGGAGCTGTTTTTT. Encoded protein: CSATRAGSRGELFF.

This clonotype ranks as medium-sized (0.01 to 0.1%). J is TRBJ1-6 and V is TRBV7-6; possible D gene TRBD1, 6 bases. The germline V gene has CDR1 SGHVS and CDR2 FNYEAQ. The CDR3 extends over 18 amino acids. Trimming took 0 bases from V and 3 from J, leaving 15 bases between them. CDR3 nucleotide sequence: TGTGCCAGCAGCTTAGCGGGGGACATCGGACTCTATAATTCACCCCTCCACTTT. Residues: CASSLAGDIGLYNSPLHF.

By frequency in the sample, this clonotype is medium-sized (0.01 to 0.1%). CDR3 coding DNA: TGTGCCAGCAGCCTCGCTAGCGCTGAGCAGTTCTTC. As protein: CASSLASAEQFF. The chain combines TRBV3-1 with TRBJ2-1; D possibly corresponds to TRBD2 (6 bases). Trimming cost V 4 bases and J 9 bases, with 10 bases left between them. CDR1 and CDR2 from the germline V gene are LGHDT and YNNKEL (reference sequence). The CDR3 length is 12 residues.

The chain uses TRBV20-1 and TRBJ2-6; D is uncertain. The CDR3 is made up of 14 amino acids. The V gene lost 6 bases and the J gene lost 2 bases, with 11 bases spanning the gap. Germline-derived CDR1 and CDR2 are DFQATT and SNEGSKA (reference sequence). CDR3 DNA: TGCAGTGCCCCCGAGGCGCCTGGGGCCAACGTCCTGACTTTC. Its protein product is CSAPEAPGANVLTF.

This clonotype is deemed large (0.1 to 1%). The rearrangement links TRBV5-6 to TRBJ2-1; D gene uncertain. CDR3 length: 17 amino acids. Germline loops: CDR1 SGHDT, CDR2 YYEEEE. Trimming shortened V by 0 bases and J by 2 bases, and 15 bases separated the two germline ends. CDR3 sequence reads: CASSLDRKFSTYNEQFF. CDR3 in DNA: TGTGCCAGCAGCTTGGACCGAAAGTTTAGCACCTACAATGAGCAGTTCTTC.

This clonotype is medium-sized in the sample. The rearrangement joins TRBV3-1 to TRBJ2-3, with 9 bases that match TRBD2. The CDR3 covers 18 residues. The germline V gene encodes CDR1 LGHDT and CDR2 YNNKEL (reference sequence). The V gene end was trimmed by 1 base and the J gene end by 0 bases; junction bases not matched to a gene: 8. CDR3 protein: CASSQGIAGASSTDTQYF. In DNA form, the CDR3 reads TGTGCCAGCAGCCAAGGCATAGCGGGAGCTTCTAGCACAGATACGCAGTATTTT.

The sample holds many counts of this clonotype. The V call is TRBV7-2, the J call TRBJ2-3; 8 bases line up with TRBD2. V was clipped by 6 bases and J by 5 bases; unmatched bases: 10. This CDR3 is built from 15 residues. The V gene's germline CDR1 is SGHTA and CDR2 FQGNSA. The CDR3 protein is CASSPWSGGRDTQYF. In DNA, the CDR3 is TGTGCCAGCAGTCCATGGAGCGGGGGTAGAGATACGCAGTATTTT.

By share, this clonotype ranks as medium-sized. This rearrangement joins TRBV18 to TRBJ1-4; a possible D gene is TRBD1 (6 bases). CDR1 and CDR2 from the germline V gene are KGHSH and LQKENI. The CDR3 is 12 amino acids. V lost 4 bases and J 13 bases, leaving 13 bases between the germline ends. CDR3 nucleotides: TGTGCCAGCTCACGGCCTCAGGGGATACTGTTTTTT. Its protein is CASSRPQGILFF.

This clonotype is medium-sized (0.01 to 0.1%) within its sample. The chain couples TRBV28 to TRBJ2-2; D may be TRBD1 or TRBD2 (6 bases each). V was trimmed by 3 bases and J by 6 bases, leaving 8 bases between them. Germline CDR1 reads MDHEN; CDR2 reads SYDVKM. The CDR3 spans 13 residues. The CDR3 nucleotides read TGTGCCAGCAGTTTTGGGGGGCCCGGGGAGCTGTTTTTT. It specifies CASSFGGPGELFF.

This clonotype is medium-sized (0.01 to 0.1%) within its sample. The rearrangement links TRBV3-1 to TRBJ2-2; D not resolved. CDR1 is LGHDT and CDR2 is YNNKEL in the germline V gene (reference sequence). This CDR3 has 14 residues. V was pared by 4 bases and J by 7 bases, with 13 bases between. CDR3 in amino acids: CASSRDVVGGELFF. CDR3 DNA: TGTGCCAGCAGCCGAGATGTAGTGGGCGGGGAGCTGTTTTTT.

This clonotype is labeled medium-sized. The chain links TRBV5-5 to TRBJ2-1; 8 bases are shared with TRBD2. V was clipped by 4 bases and J by 7 bases; unmatched bases: 16. This CDR3 spans 17 amino acids. Looked up from germline, CDR1 is SGHKS and CDR2 is YYEKEE (reference sequence). The CDR3 spells CASSPGTGTPGGNEQFF. In DNA, the CDR3 is TGTGCCAGCAGCCCCGGAACCGGGACACCGGGGGGGAATGAGCAGTTCTTC.

The sample holds a few counts of this clonotype. Here the CDR3 DNA reads TGTGCCAGCAGCTTTAGCGGGGTCGAGCAGTTCTTC. As protein: CASSFSGVEQFF. The chain joins TRBV11-1 to TRBJ2-1; 8 bases are shared with TRBD2. In germline, CDR1 is SGHAT, CDR2 FQDESV (reference sequence). The CDR3 is made up of 12 amino acids. V shed 3 bases and J 10 bases; nucleotides not matched to a gene: 2.

In its sample, this clonotype is medium-sized. The V and J genes are TRBV5-4 and TRBJ2-3; 8 bases are shared with TRBD1. Germline CDR1 SGHNT, CDR2 YYREEE (reference sequence). The length of the CDR3 is 16 residues. V trimming: 4 bases; J trimming: 2 bases; junction bases outside the gene matches: 9. The CDR3 bases are TGTGCCAGCAGCACCAACAGGGGGTCCTCCACAGATACGCAGTATTTT. As protein: CASSTNRGSSTDTQYF.

This chain links TRBV29-1 with TRBJ2-7, with D possibly being TRBD2 (5 bases). Trimming took off 8 bases at V and 6 bases at J, with 20 bases between the two ends. In germline, CDR1 is SQVTM, CDR2 ANQGSEA. The CDR3 consists of 13 residues. CDR3 protein: CSIHLEGRGEQYF. The CDR3 DNA is TGCAGCATACACCTCGAAGGGAGAGGCGAGCAGTACTTC.

This chain connects TRBV28 to TRBJ1-1, with D unclear. Germline assignment: CDR1 MDHEN and CDR2 SYDVKM. This CDR3 has 12 residues. Trimming stripped 2 bases from V and 1 base from J, with 2 bases between. The chain's CDR3 is CASSLQNTEAFF. DNA of the CDR3: TGTGCCAGCAGTTTACAGAACACTGAAGCTTTCTTT.

By sample fraction, this clonotype is medium-sized. The chain joins TRBV6-1 to TRBJ1-4, with D possibly TRBD1 on 6 matching bases. V was pared by 3 bases and J by 10 bases, with 12 bases between. The CDR3 is 13 residues long. The V gene's germline CDR1 is MNHNS and CDR2 SASEGT. As DNA, the CDR3 is TGTGCCAGCAGTGATTCAGGGGAAGTAAAACTGTTTTTT. Its translation: CASSDSGEVKLFF.

This clonotype was observed at least ten times. The J gene is TRBJ2-5, the V gene TRBV28; TRBD2 agrees at 12 bases. CDR1 and CDR2 from the germline V gene are MDHEN and SYDVKM. J was trimmed by 2 bases and V by 0 bases; bases with no gene match: 4. This CDR3 has 17 amino acids. The CDR3 bases are TGTGCCAGCAGTTTATGGACTAGCGGGAGTTCACAAGAGACCCAGTACTTC. It specifies CASSLWTSGSSQETQYF.

By proportion, this clonotype is medium-sized. V and J are TRBV3-1 and TRBJ1-2; no definite D call. Per the germline V gene, CDR1 is LGHDT and CDR2 is YNNKEL (reference sequence). Trimming pared 5 bases from V and 8 bases from J, leaving 15 bases between. The CDR3 covers 13 residues. Written as DNA, the CDR3 is TGTGCCAGCAGCACGAGTTACTTAGGGGGCTACACCTTC. Translated, it gives CASSTSYLGGYTF.

This clonotype was observed a few times. This sequence joins TRBV28 and TRBJ2-3; the D is unclear. Deletions cut 3 bases from V and 1 base from J, with 8 bases between. The CDR3 extends over 14 amino acids. The germline V gene has CDR1 MDHEN and CDR2 SYDVKM. In DNA, the CDR3 is TGTGCCAGCAGTTTCCTGCAGGGCACAGATACGCAGTATTTT. The encoded protein is CASSFLQGTDTQYF.

Sample share makes this clonotype large. The rearrangement uses TRBV5-1 and TRBJ2-4; a possible D gene is TRBD2 (6 bases). The CDR3 totals 13 residues. Trimming stripped 8 bases from V and 4 bases from J, with 13 bases between. Germline CDR1 SGHRS, CDR2 YFSETQ. The CDR3 DNA sequence: TGCGCCAGTCGTAGGGAGGCGAAAAACATTCAGTACTTC. Its translation is CASRREAKNIQYF.

By share, this clonotype counts as medium-sized (0.01 to 0.1%). The chain links TRBV10-3 to TRBJ2-1; the D is unclear. The CDR3 length is 16 residues. Germline CDR1 is ENHRY and CDR2 is SYGVKD. The V end was cut by 0 bases, the J end by 5 bases, with 14 bases between. CDR3 region: CAISESSAAGNNEQFF. In nucleotides, the CDR3 is TGTGCCATCAGTGAGTCGTCCGCGGCCGGTAACAATGAGCAGTTCTTC.

Judged by abundance, this clonotype is medium-sized. J is TRBJ1-1 and V is TRBV7-9, with 7 nucleotides matching TRBD1. The CDR3 is 15 residues long. The junction had 7 bases not matched to a gene; V was cut back by 5 bases and J by 1 base. Germline V lookup: CDR1 SEHNR, CDR2 FQNEAQ (reference sequence). The CDR3 DNA is TGTGCCAGCAGCCGGTCAACAGGGGCGAACACTGAAGCTTTCTTT. Translating gives CASSRSTGANTEAFF.

About this clonotype: A much larger clone differs by one base, so this may be a read error. V is TRBV7-3 and J is TRBJ2-7, with 8 bases fitting TRBD1. Germline CDR1 reads SGHTA; CDR2 reads FQGTGA. V gave up 5 bases and J gave up 7 bases; unmatched junction bases: 7. The CDR3 contains 13 residues. The CDR3 DNA sequence: TGTGCCAGCAGCCTCGGCTGGACAGGGGAGCAGTACTTC. Amino acids: CASSLGWTGEQYF. Based on the CDR3 plus reference TRBV7-3 and TRBJ2-7, the full variable domain is GAGVSQTPSNKVTEKGKYVELRCDPISGHTALYWYRQSLGQGPEFLIYFQGTGAADDSGLPNDRFFAVRPEGSVSTLKIQRTERGDSAVYLCASSLGWTGEQYFGPGTRLTVT.

This clonotype was counted only a few times. The chain joins TRBV9 to TRBJ2-1; 8 bases map to TRBD2. Germline CDR1 is SGDLS and CDR2 is YYNGEE. This CDR3 is 15 amino acids long. J gave up 8 bases and V 2 bases, and 9 bases lay outside the gene matches. CDR3 sequence: CASSVTPDGRDEQFF. In nucleotides, the CDR3 is TGTGCCAGCAGCGTGACACCAGACGGGAGGGATGAGCAGTTCTTC. Looking up the rest from reference TRBV9 and TRBJ2-1 gives the full variable domain: DSGVTQTPKHLITATGQRVTLRCSPRSGDLSVYWYQQSLDQGLQFLIQYYNGEERAKGNILERFSAQQFPDLHSELNLSSLELGDSALYFCASSVTPDGRDEQFFGPGTRLTVL.

This clonotype is medium-sized within its sample. The gene calls are TRBV18 and TRBJ1-1, with 8 bases that match TRBD1. CDR1 and CDR2 (germline): KGHSH, LQKENI. The CDR3 loop spans 16 amino acids. The J segment lost 0 bases and the V segment lost 6 bases, leaving 9 bases of the junction unmatched. In nucleotides, the CDR3 is TGTGCCAGCTCCATACCATCAGGGGGCATGAACACTGAAGCTTTCTTT. Translating it yields CASSIPSGGMNTEAFF.

In this sample, this clonotype is medium-sized. One end of the junction fails to match germline, which may point to a read error. J is TRBJ2-1 and V is TRBV28; maybe TRBD2 (5 bases). CDR1 is MDHEN, CDR2 SYDVKM, per germline. This CDR3 comprises 13 residues. The DNA for the CDR3 is TGTGCCAGCAGTTTTGACGAGGCTAGCCGCCTAGACTTC. It translates to CASSFDEASRLDF.

This clonotype qualifies as medium-sized. The V call is TRBV13, the J call TRBJ2-7, with D perhaps matching TRBD2 (6 bases). Trimming took 1 base from V and 5 from J, leaving 12 bases between them. In germline, CDR1 is PRHDT, CDR2 FYEKMQ (reference sequence). This CDR3 contains 14 residues. The CDR3 DNA is TGTGCCAGCAGCTTAGCCACCGGGAGACACGAGCAGTACTTC. This codes for CASSLATGRHEQYF.

This clonotype is labeled medium-sized. This chain connects TRBV7-2 to TRBJ1-2, with no clear D. CDR1 is SGHTA, CDR2 FQGNSA, per germline. V lost 1 base to trimming and J lost 5 bases, with 14 bases between them. CDR3 size: 15 residues. CDR3 nucleotides: TGTGCCAGCAGCTTAGGCGGAGGGTTAAAGTATGGCTACACCTTC. It specifies CASSLGGGLKYGYTF.